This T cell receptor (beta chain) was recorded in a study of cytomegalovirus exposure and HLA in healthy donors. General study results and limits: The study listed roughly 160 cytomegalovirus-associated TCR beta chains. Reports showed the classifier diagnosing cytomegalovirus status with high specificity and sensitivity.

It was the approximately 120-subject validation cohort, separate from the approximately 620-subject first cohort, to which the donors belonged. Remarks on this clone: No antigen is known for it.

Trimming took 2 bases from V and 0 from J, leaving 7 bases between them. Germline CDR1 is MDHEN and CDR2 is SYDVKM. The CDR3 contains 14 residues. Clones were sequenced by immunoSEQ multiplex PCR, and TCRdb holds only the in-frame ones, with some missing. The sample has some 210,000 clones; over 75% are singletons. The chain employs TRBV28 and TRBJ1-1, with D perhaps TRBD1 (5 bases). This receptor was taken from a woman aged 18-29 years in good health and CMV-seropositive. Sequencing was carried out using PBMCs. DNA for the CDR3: TGTGCCAGCAGTTTAAGGGGAATGAACACTGAAGCTTTCTTT. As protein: CASSLRGMNTEAFF.